These T cell receptor beta chains were read from a single sample in a study of PD-1 blockade in classical Hodgkin lymphoma. This table comes from immunoSEQ multiplex PCR, and its TCRdb copy is limited to in-frame clones, with some not included. This sample has 20,000 to 25,000 clones; approximately 79% occur once, and the top ten carry around 3%. Specimen: CD4+ T cells from blood, collected before the fourth cycle of nivolumab. These receptors were taken from a human donor with classical Hodgkin lymphoma. The CDR3 runs from the conserved cysteine through the conserved F or W. D genes are given only for firm matches. Size is omitted from some rows. Given values are once, few, many or a class for expanded clones.

TRBJ2-7,NA,TRBV6-5,NA,TGTGCCAGCAGTCGTCCCGGGTCCCGCTACGAGCAGTACTTC,CASSRPGSRYEQYF
TRBJ1-2,TRBD1,TRBV7-2,NA,TGTGCCAGCAGCTTGGACAGGGCTGGCTACACCTTC,CASSLDRAGYTF
TRBJ2-1,TRBD2,TRBV5-4,NA,TGTGCCAGCAGCTTGGCTGGGACTAGGGGAAATGAGCAGTTCTTC,CASSLAGTRGNEQFF
TRBJ1-2,TRBD1,TRBV7-9,NA,TGTGCCAGCAGCCCGGGACAGTATGGCTACACCTTC,CASSPGQYGYTF
TRBJ2-7,TRBD2,TRBV6-1,NA,TGTGCCAGCAGTGAAACTAGCGGTTTTCTGTACGAGCAGTACTTC,CASSETSGFLYEQYF
TRBJ1-2,TRBD1,TRBV19,NA,TGTGCCAGTAGTAGGGGACAGGGAGAAAGAGGCTACACCTTC,CASSRGQGERGYTF
TRBJ2-7,NA,TRBV7-2,NA,TGTGCCAGCAGCTTCACTTCCGGACAAATCTACGAGCAGTACTTC,CASSFTSGQIYEQYF
TRBJ2-5,TRBD1,TRBV7-3,NA,TGTGCCAGCAGCTTCACCGGGACAGGAGGAGAGACCCAGTACTTC,CASSFTGTGGETQYF
TRBJ1-2,TRBD1,TRBV9,NA,TGTGCCAGCAGCGTAGGAGGGGACAGGACATCCGGACTAAACTATGGCTACACCTTC,CASSVGGDRTSGLNYGYTF
TRBJ1-2,TRBD1,TRBV5-1,NA,TGCGCCAGCAGCTCAATTGACCTGACAGGGGTCGCCTATGGCTACACCTTC,CASSSIDLTGVAYGYTF
TRBJ1-2,NA,TRBV5-8,NA,TGTGCCAGCAGCTTCGGATACCCGGCTAACTATGGCTACACCTTC,CASSFGYPANYGYTF
TRBJ1-2,NA,TRBV2,NA,TGTGCCAGCTTATTAGTGATCCATAGGTATGGCTACACCTTC,CASLLVIHRYGYTF
TRBJ2-5,TRBD1,TRBV27,once,TGTGCCAGCAGCCGCCCGGGACAGGGGGAAGAGACCCAGTACTTC,CASSRPGQGEETQYF
TRBJ2-5,NA,TRBV19,NA,TGTGCCAGTAGTAGATACCGGGAGACCCAGTACTTC,CASSRYRETQYF
TRBJ2-3,NA,TRBV5-1,NA,TGCGCCAGCAGCTTGGTACCGGGAAGCACAGATACGCAGTATTTT,CASSLVPGSTDTQYF
TRBJ1-2,TRBD1,TRBV19,once,TGTGCCAGTAGTACAACAGGGGGCGGCTATGGCTACACCTTC,CASSTTGGGYGYTF
TRBJ2-1,NA,TRBV11-2,few,TGTGCCAGCAGCTATCACAATGAGCAGTTCTTC,CASSYHNEQFF
TRBJ2-1,TRBD1,TRBV18,once,TGTGCCAGCTCACCTCGCGAATGGGGGACAGGGACGGGTGAGCAGTTCTTC,CASSPREWGTGTGEQFF
TRBJ1-1,NA,TRBV10-3,NA,TGTGCCATCAGTGGGGCTATACGGAACACTGAAGCTTTCTTT,CAISGAIRNTEAFF
TRBJ1-6,NA,TRBV19,NA,TGTGCCAGTACCGATCGGGGGGGCCAGCAGAGTTCACCCCTCCACTTT,CASTDRGGQQSSPLHF
TRBJ1-3,TRBD1,TRBV19,NA,TGTGCCAGTAGTATTGACAGGGGAGCTGGAAACACCATATATTTT,CASSIDRGAGNTIYF
TRBJ2-3,TRBD2,TRBV5-6,NA,TGTGCCAGCAGCTTGGAGGCTAGCGGGGGGGCCGTTACGCAGTATTTT,CASSLEASGGAVTQYF
TRBJ1-2,NA,TRBV7-2,NA,TGTGCCAGCAGCTTAGGGGCAGTCACGGGCTATGGCTACACCTTC,CASSLGAVTGYGYTF
TRBJ1-3,NA,TRBV11-2,NA,TGTGCCAGCAGCTTAGTCGGTGGGGGAAACACCATATATTTT,CASSLVGGGNTIYF
TRBJ1-2,NA,TRBV18,NA,TGTGCCAGCTCACCGGGAGTACTCGGCTACACCTTC,CASSPGVLGYTF
TRBJ1-1,TRBD1,TRBV5-1,NA,TGCGCCAGCAGCCCCGGGACAGGGGGCACTGAAGCTTTCTTT,CASSPGTGGTEAFF